The 19 T cell receptor beta chains listed next were all sequenced from one sample in a study of blood T cells in healthy people across ages. Together with a sample-barcoded 5' primer, a J-beta primer mix was included in a second PCR lasting roughly 6 to 12 cycles. TCRdb independently ran MiXCR on the 5' RACE reads; one entry per CDR3 protein. The sample shows approximately 810,000 distinct CDR3 sequences, approximately 35% of them seen only once. The sequenced material came from blood. These receptors came from a man aged 18 to 30 in good health.

This chain links TRBV20-1 with TRBJ2-3; D not resolved. Germline V gene sequence: CDR1 DFQATT, CDR2 SNEGSKA (reference sequence). V was shortened by 2 bases and J by 5 bases, with 11 bases between the two germline ends. This CDR3 has 13 residues. The CDR3 protein is CSARTDGVDTQYF. The CDR3 coding sequence is TGCAGTGCTAGAACTGATGGGGTAGATACGCAGTATTTT.

The chain is built from TRBV6-2 or TRBV6-3 and TRBJ2-1; 7 bases are a match to TRBD2. The junction had 11 bases not matched to a gene; V was cut back by 10 bases and J by 5 bases. The CDR3 has 14 amino acids. Germline assignment: CDR1 MNHEY and CDR2 SVGEGT. CDR3 sequence: CATRRARENNEQFF. The CDR3 DNA is TGTGCCACACGCAGGGCGCGGGAGAACAATGAGCAGTTCTTC.

This clonotype was counted at least ten times. The rearrangement links TRBV10-3 to TRBJ2-3; tentatively, D is TRBD1 (5 bases). This CDR3 has 14 amino acids. Trimming stripped 3 bases from V and 0 bases from J, with 7 bases between. In germline, CDR1 is ENHRY, CDR2 SYGVKD. CDR3 DNA: TGTGCCATCAGTGACTACAGGAGCACAGATACGCAGTATTTT. Amino acids: CAISDYRSTDTQYF.

This clonotype was observed a few times. The chain is built from TRBV21-1 and TRBJ1-1. TRBV21-1 is termed a pseudogene. The CDR3 has 16 amino acids. The CDR3 here is CASSKWGRNLNTEAFF. The CDR3 DNA reads TGTGCCAGCAGCAAATGGGGGAGGAACTTGAACACTGAAGCTTTCTTT.

V and J are TRBV14 and TRBJ2-7; 9 bases align to TRBD1. The germline CDR1 and CDR2 sequences are SGHDN and FVKESK. This CDR3 spans 15 amino acids. The trim removed 3 bases at V and 2 bases at J, leaving 5 bases unmatched. This chain's CDR3 is CASSHADRGTYEQYF. DNA for the CDR3: TGTGCCAGCAGCCACGCGGACAGGGGAACCTACGAGCAGTACTTC.

As for this clonotype: Just one base apart from a much larger clone, this may be a read error. This CDR3 is CSATSGTVQETQYF. Here the CDR3 DNA reads TGCAGTGCTACGTCTGGGACAGTTCAAGAGACCCAGTACTTC. The chain recombines TRBV20-1 with TRBJ2-5, with 7 bases lining up with TRBD1. This CDR3 contains 14 residues. Germline V lookup: CDR1 DFQATT, CDR2 SNEGSKA (reference sequence). Trimming took 4 bases from V and 2 from J; bases not matched to a gene: 7.

There are a few counts of this clonotype. The chain uses TRBV30 and TRBJ2-7; tentative D call: TRBD1 (6 bases). Germline assignment: CDR1 GTSNPN and CDR2 SVGIG (reference sequence). V was shortened by 3 bases and J by 3 bases, with 9 bases between the two germline ends. This CDR3 contains 12 residues. CDR3 sequence (DNA): TGTGCCTGGAGGGACAGCCGCTACGAGCAGTACTTC. As protein: CAWRDSRYEQYF.

The chain carries TRBV5-5 and TRBJ1-6; perhaps TRBD1 as D (5 bases). Germline lookup yields CDR1 SGHKS and CDR2 YYEKEE (reference sequence). Trimming shortened V by 0 bases and J by 9 bases, and 7 bases separated the two germline ends. The CDR3 is made up of 13 amino acids. CDR3 nucleotides: TGTGCCAGCAGCTTGGAGCAGGGTTCACCCCTCCACTTT. This encodes CASSLEQGSPLHF.

The V gene is TRBV12-3 or TRBV12-4, the J gene TRBJ2-2; D ambiguous. CDR3 length: 11 amino acids. V shed 3 bases and J shed 9 bases, with 5 bases lying between them. The CDR3 spells CASSLRWELFF. CDR3 nucleotides: TGTGCCAGCAGTTTGCGGTGGGAGCTGTTTTTT.

The chain couples TRBV12-3 or TRBV12-4 to TRBJ1-1; TRBD1 agrees at 7 bases. Germline trimming cut 5 bases from V and 2 bases from J; bases unmatched to any gene: 5. This CDR3 is built from 14 residues. The CDR3 nucleotides read TGTGCCAGCAGTGTGGGACAGCCCAACACTGAAGCTTTCTTT. It is translated as CASSVGQPNTEAFF.

This clonotype was found a few times. This chain joins TRBV12-3 or TRBV12-4 and TRBJ2-3; 13 nucleotides match TRBD2. This CDR3 region has 17 residues. The ends lost 6 bases at V and 2 bases at J; junction bases unmatched: 8. CDR3 nucleotides: TGTGCCAGCAGCCGAGGACTAGCGGGGGACCTCACAGATACGCAGTATTTT. Translated, it gives CASSRGLAGDLTDTQYF.

This clonotype was counted a few times. V gene TRBV11-2 combines with J gene TRBJ2-1; possibly TRBD1 or TRBD2 for D (6 bases each). Deletions cut 1 base from V and 1 base from J, with 14 bases between. CDR3 length: 17 residues. CDR1 and CDR2 from the germline V gene are SGHAT and FQNNGV. The CDR3 loop reads CASSLVLGGTSYNEQFF. The CDR3 region has the DNA TGTGCCAGCAGCTTAGTTTTAGGGGGGACTTCCTACAATGAGCAGTTCTTC.

This clonotype was picked up a small number of times. The chain has TRBV4-3 and TRBJ1-1; D is unclear. The CDR3 sequence is 15 residues long. Germline assignment: CDR1 LGHNA and CDR2 YSLEER. Between the trimmed V and J ends, which lost 1 base and 1 base, there was a span of 10 bases. The CDR3 DNA reads TGCGCCAGCAGCCAAGGGCGTAACCGGAACACTGAAGCTTTCTTT. This codes for CASSQGRNRNTEAFF.

This clonotype appeared many times. The chain uses TRBV7-8 and TRBJ1-2; no clear D. CDR1 is SGHVS, CDR2 FQNEAQ, per germline. Trimming shortened V by 4 bases and J by 8 bases, and 11 bases separated the two germline ends. The length of the CDR3 is 12 residues. DNA of the CDR3: TGTGCCAGCAGCTCTGAGGAGGAAGGCTACACCTTC. Translating it yields CASSSEEEGYTF.

The chain combines TRBV7-9 with TRBJ2-7; D gene ambiguous. Trimming stripped 3 bases from V and 4 bases from J, with 13 bases between. Germline V gene data show CDR1 as SEHNR and CDR2 as FQNEAQ (reference sequence). CDR3 length equals 14 residues. The CDR3 is CASSFDVGQYEQYF. The CDR3, as DNA: TGTGCCAGCAGCTTCGACGTGGGCCAATACGAGCAGTACTTC.

The rearrangement links TRBV7-2 to TRBJ1-6, with D unresolved. This CDR3 is built from 14 residues. The V and J ends lost 4 bases and 10 bases respectively, with 14 bases between them. Germline V CDR1 and CDR2: SGHTA, FQGNSA. The CDR3 DNA is TGTGCCAGCAGCTCCTCGGATATCGGGTCACCCCTCCACTTT. Its protein product is CASSSSDIGSPLHF.

As for this clonotype: The junction and the germline gene differ at one end; a read error may be behind it. The chain links TRBV12-3 or TRBV12-4 to TRBJ1-1; D gene unclear. This CDR3 has 13 residues. This CDR3 reads CAGSRTLNTEAFF. The CDR3, as DNA: TGTGCCGGCAGTAGAACACTGAACACTGAAGCTTTCTTT.

This chain joins TRBV4-1 and TRBJ1-4; D uncertain. Germline V gene data show CDR1 as MGHRA and CDR2 as YSYEKL. This CDR3 has 14 residues. V lost 4 bases and J lost 6, with 12 bases in between. This CDR3 reads CASSRELLDEKLFF. The DNA of the CDR3 is TGCGCCAGCAGCCGAGAACTATTGGATGAAAAACTGTTTTTT.

There are many counts of this clonotype. The chain is built from TRBV2 and TRBJ1-1; D is undetermined. The CDR3 length is 13 residues. Trimming removed 2 bases at V and 1 base at J, with 5 bases between. Germline V gives CDR1 SNHLY, CDR2 FYNNEI. The chain's CDR3 is CASSEIENTEAFF. The CDR3, as DNA: TGTGCCAGCAGTGAAATAGAGAACACTGAAGCTTTCTTT.